Listed here are 22 T cell receptor beta chains from one sample, sequenced in a study of identical twins' blood T cells. TCRdb called the 5' RACE reads again in MiXCR, with one record for every CDR3 protein. The data show around 380,000 distinct CDR3 sequences, with over 25% seen just once and about 6.1% held by the top ten. The sequenced sample consisted of PBMCs. The receptors originated from a woman aged 18 to 49 in good health.

The J gene is TRBJ1-1, the V gene TRBV7-9; the D is unclear. The CDR3 contains 16 residues. Germline lookup yields CDR1 SEHNR and CDR2 FQNEAQ (reference sequence). V was shortened by 5 bases and J by 7 bases, with 23 bases between the two germline ends. The CDR3 DNA reads TGTGCCAGCAGCCCGGTCGTCGGTGGAGTTCCTAGTGAAGCTTTCTTT. Amino acids: CASSPVVGGVPSEAFF.

The genes are TRBV5-6 and TRBJ2-7, with no clear D. Germline CDR1 reads SGHDT; CDR2 reads YYEEEE. The CDR3 spans 13 residues. Trimming left V 4 bases short and J 3 bases short, with 11 bases between. The CDR3 region has the DNA TGTGCCAGCAGCATGGACGCGAACTACGAGCAGTACTTC. This translates into CASSMDANYEQYF.

This clonotype turned up a few times. The chain is built from TRBV10-2 and TRBJ1-5; no reliable D call. The V gene lost 2 bases and the J gene lost 0 bases, with 5 bases spanning the gap. Per germline, CDR1 WSHSY and CDR2 SAAADI. This CDR3 has 14 amino acids. CDR3 nucleotide sequence: TGCGCCAGCAGTGAGCCGGGTAGCAATCAGCCCCAGCATTTT. This gives the protein CASSEPGSNQPQHF.

J is TRBJ1-3 and V is TRBV14; 12 bases match TRBD1. Trimming cost V 1 base and J 1 base; bases outside gene matches: 5. CDR3 length: 18 residues. Germline lookup yields CDR1 SGHDN and CDR2 FVKESK. DNA of the CDR3: TGTGCCAGCAGCCAAGGAAAGGGACAGGGGGCTTCTGGAAACACCATATATTTT. It translates to CASSQGKGQGASGNTIYF.

This chain links TRBV7-8 with TRBJ2-7; a weak D match, TRBD2 (5 bases). Germline CDR1 SGHVS, CDR2 FQNEAQ. The length of the CDR3 is 11 residues. V shed 4 bases and J shed 6 bases, with 7 bases lying between them. CDR3 residues: CASSYTSEQYF. Here the CDR3 DNA reads TGTGCCAGCAGCTACACTAGCGAGCAGTACTTC.

The chain is built from TRBV3-1 and TRBJ2-2; D might be TRBD2 (6 bases). The V gene's germline CDR1 is LGHDT and CDR2 YNNKEL (reference sequence). This CDR3 is built from 15 residues. V lost 2 bases and J 5 bases, leaving 12 bases between the germline ends. CDR3 DNA: TGTGCCAGCAGCCAATTTGCGGGGTTGACCGGGGAGCTGTTTTTT. Amino acids: CASSQFAGLTGELFF. Filled out from reference TRBV3-1 and TRBJ2-2, the complete variable domain reads DTAVSQTPKYLVTQMGNDKSIKCEQNLGHDTMYWYKQDSKKFLKIMFSYNNKELIINETVPNRFSPKSPDKAHLNLHINSLELGDSAVYFCASSQFAGLTGELFFGEGSRLTVL.

The gene calls are TRBV28 and TRBJ2-5, with D unclear. There are 13 residues in the CDR3. Germline V gives CDR1 MDHEN, CDR2 SYDVKM. The ends were cut back, 1 base at V and 1 base at J, with 4 bases in the middle. CDR3 sequence: CASSLSGQETQYF. The CDR3 bases are TGTGCCAGCAGTTTATCAGGCCAAGAGACCCAGTACTTC.

CDR3 in amino acids: CASSPDRGVNGYTF. DNA of the CDR3: TGTGCCAGCAGCCCGGACAGGGGAGTAAATGGCTACACCTTC. The chain is built from TRBV7-9 and TRBJ1-2, with 9 bases aligning to TRBD1. V gave up 5 bases and J gave up 6 bases; unmatched junction bases: 7. This CDR3 has 14 residues. Germline lookup yields CDR1 SEHNR and CDR2 FQNEAQ (reference sequence).

The V gene is TRBV11-2, the J gene TRBJ1-6; D unclear. Germline assignment: CDR1 SGHAT and CDR2 FQNNGV. V gave up 1 base and J gave up 7 bases, with 8 bases separating them. The CDR3 is made up of 14 amino acids. CDR3 loop: CASSLVGNNSPLHF. The CDR3 DNA is TGTGCCAGCAGCTTAGTAGGGAACAATTCACCCCTCCACTTT.

In this sample, this clonotype turned up a few times. CDR3 in DNA: TGCAGTGCTAGAGACAGGGGAACCACCGGGGAGCTGTTTTTT. Translation: CSARDRGTTGELFF. The rearrangement links TRBV20-1 to TRBJ2-2; D is possibly TRBD1 (6 bases). CDR3 size: 14 residues. V gave up 0 bases and J gave up 4 bases, with 9 bases separating them. CDR1 DFQATT and CDR2 SNEGSKA come from the germline V gene (reference sequence).

The J gene is TRBJ1-2, the V gene TRBV12-3 or TRBV12-4; D uncertain. CDR3 length: 13 amino acids. V was cut by 4 bases and J by 4 bases, with 10 bases left in between. The CDR3 region has the DNA TGTGCCAGCAGTTGGACCACGGGCTATGGCTACACCTTC. This encodes CASSWTTGYGYTF.

A word on this clonotype: A read error may account for a junction end that differs from germline. The V and J genes are TRBV11-2 and TRBJ1-1, with D hard to call. Germline CDR1 reads SGHAT; CDR2 reads FQNNGV. The CDR3 spans 11 residues. The CDR3 DNA reads TGTGCCAGCAACCTCAACACTGAAGCTCTCTTT. Translated: CASNLNTEALF.

This clonotype was found a few times. V and J are TRBV29-1 and TRBJ1-1, with D uncertain. This CDR3 comprises 14 residues. Between the trimmed V and J ends, which lost 7 bases and 0 bases, there was a span of 15 bases. From germline, CDR1 is SQVTM and CDR2 ANQGSEA. The CDR3 bases are TGCAGCGCATTACAGTCCTTAATGAACACTGAAGCTTTCTTT. Its translation: CSALQSLMNTEAFF.

This clonotype appeared a few times. J is TRBJ2-3 and V is TRBV5-1; TRBD2 agrees at 8 bases. J was trimmed by 5 bases and V by 3 bases; bases with no gene match: 11. This CDR3 is 16 amino acids long. Germline loops: CDR1 SGHRS, CDR2 YFSETQ. CDR3 protein: CASSSTGTRRQDTQYF. The CDR3 bases are TGCGCCAGCAGCTCAACCGGGACTAGACGTCAAGATACGCAGTATTTT. Full variable domain (rest looked up from reference TRBV5-1 and TRBJ2-3): KAGVTQTPRYLIKTRGQQVTLSCSPISGHRSVSWYQQTPGQGLQFLFEYFSETQRNKGNFPGRFSGRQFSNSRSEMNVSTLELGDSALYLCASSSTGTRRQDTQYFGPGTRLTVL.

The chain is built from TRBV5-1 and TRBJ2-3, with D perhaps matching TRBD2 (5 bases). Germline CDR1 reads SGHRS; CDR2 reads YFSETQ. The CDR3 sequence is 14 residues long. With 4 bases removed from V and 3 bases from J, the gap between germline ends came to 12 bases. CDR3: CASSPSSATDTQYF. In DNA form, the CDR3 reads TGCGCCAGCAGCCCGAGTAGCGCTACAGATACGCAGTATTTT. Together with reference TRBV5-1 and TRBJ2-3, the CDR3 gives the full variable domain: KAGVTQTPRYLIKTRGQQVTLSCSPISGHRSVSWYQQTPGQGLQFLFEYFSETQRNKGNFPGRFSGRQFSNSRSEMNVSTLELGDSALYLCASSPSSATDTQYFGPGTRLTVL.

Many counts were recorded for this clonotype. The J gene is TRBJ1-2, the V gene TRBV5-1, with unresolved D. The ends were cut back, 0 bases at V and 8 bases at J, with 14 bases in the middle. Germline CDR1 and CDR2: SGHRS and YFSETQ. The CDR3 is 14 residues long. The CDR3 DNA reads TGCGCCAGCAGCTTGGATGGCGTCCTGGGAGGCTACACCTTC. This gives the protein CASSLDGVLGGYTF. Looking up the rest from reference TRBV5-1 and TRBJ1-2 gives the full variable domain: KAGVTQTPRYLIKTRGQQVTLSCSPISGHRSVSWYQQTPGQGLQFLFEYFSETQRNKGNFPGRFSGRQFSNSRSEMNVSTLELGDSALYLCASSLDGVLGGYTFGSGTRLTVV.

The table lists this clonotype with many counts. This chain uses TRBV5-1 with TRBJ2-1; no clear D gene. This CDR3 has 15 residues. With 0 bases removed from V and 7 bases from J, the gap between germline ends came to 14 bases. CDR1 and CDR2 from the germline V gene are SGHRS and YFSETQ. The CDR3 DNA reads TGCGCCAGCAGCTTGGATCCTCTCCCCTTGAATGAGCAGTTCTTC. Protein sequence: CASSLDPLPLNEQFF.

As concerns this clonotype: Relative to the germline gene, one junction end is altered; a read error may explain this. The chain joins TRBV10-3 to TRBJ1-1, with D perhaps TRBD1 (6 bases). Per germline, CDR1 ENHRY and CDR2 SYGVKD. CDR3 length equals 15 residues. The CDR3, as DNA: TGTGCCATCAGTGCCTCCCCCGGACAGAACGCTGAAGCTTTCTTT. Protein product: CAISASPGQNAEAFF.

CDR3: CASSYVAGDDYEQYF. CDR3 bases: TGTGCCAGCAGTTACGTAGCGGGAGATGATTACGAGCAGTACTTC. V and J are TRBV6-2 or TRBV6-3 and TRBJ2-7; TRBD2 aligns across 9 bases. This CDR3 is built from 15 residues. The germline V gene has CDR1 MNHEY and CDR2 SVGEGT. J gave up 4 bases and V 2 bases, and 6 bases lay outside the gene matches.

The chain uses TRBV10-3 and TRBJ2-7; D is possibly TRBD1 (6 bases). Trimming shortened V by 6 bases and J by 0 bases, and 12 bases separated the two germline ends. The germline V gene encodes CDR1 ENHRY and CDR2 SYGVKD. CDR3 length: 14 amino acids. CDR3 in amino acids: CAIRDRTDSYEQYF. CDR3 sequence (DNA): TGTGCCATCAGGGATCGGACAGACTCCTACGAGCAGTACTTC.

This clonotype was observed a handful of times. The chain links TRBV6-5 to TRBJ2-1; tentative D call: TRBD2 (6 bases). This CDR3 comprises 14 residues. Looked up from germline, CDR1 is MNHEY and CDR2 is SVGAGI. Trimming removed 8 bases at V and 2 bases at J, with 13 bases between. DNA of the CDR3: TGTGCCAGCGGCGTCGGGGGTCCCTACAATGAGCAGTTCTTC. Translating it yields CASGVGGPYNEQFF.

This clonotype has just a few counts. The rearrangement uses TRBV20-1 and TRBJ1-4, with TRBD1 identical over 7 bases. This CDR3 is built from 13 residues. In germline, CDR1 is DFQATT, CDR2 SNEGSKA (reference sequence). For the CDR3, the DNA is TGCAGCGGGGAGGGACAGCATAATGAAAAACTGTTTTTT. It yields the protein CSGEGQHNEKLFF.